This TCR beta chain was recorded in a study of T cell clones after liver transplantation. In germline, CDR1 is SGHDT, CDR2 YYEEEE. Between the trimmed V and J ends, which lost 6 bases and 7 bases, there was a span of 20 bases. This CDR3 has 15 residues. Some clones are missing from TCRdb's copy, which holds only in-frame ones; the method was immunoSEQ multiplex PCR. The table includes around 110,000 clones, about nine tenths detected once. This specimen was CD4+ T cells from blood, taken 12 months after liver transplant. The rearrangement uses TRBV5-6 and TRBJ1-3; the D gene is possibly TRBD1 (5 bases). The TCR sequence derives from a human patient who received a liver transplant. Some T cells may have come from the graft donor. The CDR3 bases are TGTGCCAGCAACCCCCGGGCTCGGGGGGGGAACACCATATATTTT. This sequence encodes CASNPRARGGNTIYF.